The T cell receptor (beta chain) described here comes from a study of molecular identifiers for immune sequencing clone quantification. A note on this clonotype: This could be a read error, since a much larger clone is one nucleotide away.

The germline V gene encodes CDR1 MNHNY and CDR2 SVGAGI (reference sequence). The CDR3 covers 11 residues. TCRdb redid the calling of the PCR reads with MiXCR, one entry per CDR3 protein. The sample records some 590,000 distinct CDR3 sequences, 25% being singletons. Sequencing was performed on naive CD8+ T cells from blood, with Jurkat cell RNA spiked in. Subset defined: FACS-sorted CD8+CD4-CCR7+CD45RA+ naive T cells. V is TRBV6-6 and J is TRBJ2-2; the D gene is possibly TRBD2 (5 bases). The sequence came from a human donor in good health. Some libraries in this study had Jurkat cell RNA spiked in. The CDR3 region has the DNA TGTGCCAGCATTCATACCGGGGAGCGGTTTTTT. It specifies CASIHTGERFF.